A single sample is the source of the 24 T cell receptor beta chains below, sequenced in a study of blood T cell repertoires in COVID-19. Measured with immunoSEQ multiplex PCR; TCRdb has only the in-frame clones, and not every one. The sample consists of roughly 170,000 clones, about four fifths of them appearing once. The material sequenced was peripheral blood. Receptors were obtained from a man aged 35 to 55 who had recovered from COVID-19.

This chain connects TRBV7-6 to TRBJ2-1; D might be TRBD1 (6 bases). This CDR3 region has 14 residues. Germline CDR1 SGHVS, CDR2 FNYEAQ. The V and J ends lost 4 bases and 5 bases respectively, with 12 bases between them. Here the CDR3 DNA reads TGTGCCAGCAGCTCCAGGGGACCACACAATGAGCAGTTCTTC. Its translation: CASSSRGPHNEQFF.

The J gene is TRBJ2-2, the V gene TRBV10-3; D perhaps matches TRBD2 (6 bases). V was trimmed by 7 bases and J by 7 bases, leaving 16 bases between them. Germline assignment: CDR1 ENHRY and CDR2 SYGVKD. This CDR3 spans 14 amino acids. The CDR3 sequence is CAINRGGINGELFF. For the CDR3, the DNA is TGTGCCATCAACCGGGGCGGGATTAACGGGGAGCTGTTTTTT.

The V call is TRBV5-4, the J call TRBJ2-2; 13 bases match TRBD2. Trimming at V came to 4 bases and at J to 7 bases, leaving 7 bases not matched to a gene. Looked up from germline, CDR1 is SGHNT and CDR2 is YYREEE (reference sequence). CDR3 length: 16 amino acids. The DNA of the CDR3 is TGTGCCAGCAGCATAGGACTAGCGGGAGAAGGCGGGGAGCTGTTTTTT. As protein: CASSIGLAGEGGELFF.

The chain links TRBV7-2 to TRBJ1-6; TRBD1 aligns across 8 bases. This CDR3 has 15 residues. V lost 5 bases and J lost 9; bases outside the gene matches: 9. The germline CDR1 and CDR2 sequences are SGHTA and FQGNSA. CDR3 DNA sequence: TGTGCCAGCAGCCGCACCCAGGGGGCGGGTTCACCCCTCCACTTT. It translates to CASSRTQGAGSPLHF.

The rearrangement links TRBV6-6 to TRBJ1-2; D unclear. CDR1 is MNHNY, CDR2 SVGAGI, per germline (reference sequence). The CDR3 spans 15 residues. Trimming pared 2 bases from V and 3 bases from J, leaving 13 bases between. The CDR3 reads CASSYDDKMDYGYTF. The CDR3 DNA reads as TGTGCCAGCAGTTACGATGACAAAATGGACTATGGCTACACCTTC.

The genes are TRBV10-3 and TRBJ1-4, with D tentatively TRBD1 (6 bases). Germline V CDR1 and CDR2: ENHRY, SYGVKD. Trimming pared 8 bases from V and 7 bases from J, leaving 11 bases between. The CDR3 has 12 residues. CDR3 region: CAIASDSEKLFF. CDR3 DNA sequence: TGTGCCATCGCGTCGGACAGTGAAAAACTGTTTTTT.

The chain has TRBV24-1 and TRBJ2-4, with 14 bases fitting TRBD2. CDR1 and CDR2 (germline): KGHDR, SFDVKD. The CDR3 is 19 residues long. V trimming: 5 bases; J trimming: 6 bases; junction bases outside the gene matches: 14. The CDR3, as DNA: TGTGCCACCAGTGCCTCAGTCTGGACTAGCGGGGGGTGGATAAACATTCAGTACTTC. Its translation: CATSASVWTSGGWINIQYF.

This chain connects TRBV4-1 to TRBJ2-7, with 9 bases that match TRBD1. V dropped 1 base and J dropped 6; count of bases not matched to a gene: 10. The CDR3 length is 16 residues. Germline V gene lookup returns CDR1 MGHRA and CDR2 YSYEKL. The CDR3, as DNA: TGCGCCAGCAGCCAAGTCGGACAGGGGTTAAGTCGCGAGCAGTACTTC. Translation gives CASSQVGQGLSREQYF.

This chain connects TRBV3-1 (or the pseudogene TRBV3-2) to TRBJ1-4, with D unresolved. There are 12 residues in the CDR3. Germline lookup yields CDR1 LGHDT and CDR2 YNNKEL (reference sequence). The V gene lost 2 bases and the J gene lost 10 bases, with 8 bases spanning the gap. The CDR3 bases are TGTGCCAGCAGCCAATCGGAGGGAAAACTGTTTTTT. Amino acids: CASSQSEGKLFF.

The count of this clone is one. The chain employs TRBV19 and TRBJ2-1; possible D gene TRBD2, 5 bases. V was trimmed by 6 bases and J by 7 bases, leaving 19 bases between them. There are 15 residues in the CDR3. CDR1 and CDR2 (germline): LNHDA, SQIVND (reference sequence). The CDR3 spells CASSSLVSRGNEQFF. DNA for the CDR3: TGTGCCAGTAGCAGTTTGGTCTCCCGGGGTAATGAGCAGTTCTTC.

This sequence joins TRBV29-1 and TRBJ1-1; no firm D call. The CDR3 length is 12 residues. The germline V and J ends were trimmed by 2 bases and 5 bases, with 9 bases remaining between them. Germline V gene data show CDR1 as SQVTM and CDR2 as ANQGSEA. Written as DNA, the CDR3 is TGCAGCGTTGAAAGGCGGGCTACTGAAGCTTTCTTT. This gives the protein CSVERRATEAFF. The complete variable domain, with remaining parts taken from reference TRBV29-1 and TRBJ1-1, reads SAVISQKPSRDICQRGTSLTIQCQVDSQVTMMFWYRQQPGQSLTLIATANQGSEATYESGFVIDKFPISRPNLTFSTLTVSNMSPEDSSIYLCSVERRATEAFFGQGTRLTVV.

The chain carries TRBV7-2 and TRBJ1-3; 8 nucleotides match TRBD1. V gave up 2 bases and J gave up 0 bases; unmatched junction bases: 9. The germline V gene encodes CDR1 SGHTA and CDR2 FQGNSA. The CDR3 loop spans 18 amino acids. Written as DNA, the CDR3 is TGTGCCAGCAGCTTAAGGGGGGACAGGATCCTCTCTGGAAACACCATATATTTT. Protein: CASSLRGDRILSGNTIYF.

The V and J genes are TRBV30 and TRBJ1-2, with 9 nucleotides matching TRBD1. The V gene end was trimmed by 3 bases and the J gene end by 2 bases; junction bases not matched to a gene: 1. Germline CDR1 and CDR2: GTSNPN and SVGIG (reference sequence). The CDR3 sequence is 13 residues long. CDR3 nucleotide sequence: TGTGCCTGGAGGGGACAGGGAAACTATGGCTACACCTTC. This sequence encodes CAWRGQGNYGYTF.

The V gene is TRBV11-3, the J gene TRBJ2-3; D perhaps matches TRBD2 (6 bases). From germline, CDR1 is SGHNT and CDR2 YENEEA. This CDR3 is built from 16 residues. Between the trimmed V and J ends, which lost 3 bases and 0 bases, there was a span of 13 bases. CDR3 in amino acids: CASSLGGGPSTDTQYF. The CDR3 DNA is TGTGCCAGCAGCTTGGGAGGCGGACCTAGCACAGATACGCAGTATTTT.

The genes are TRBV30 and TRBJ2-2; TRBD2 agrees at 7 bases. Germline V lookup: CDR1 GTSNPN, CDR2 SVGIG (reference sequence). The CDR3 has 16 residues. Unmatched junction bases numbered 16, after V lost 6 bases and J lost 6 bases. In nucleotides, the CDR3 is TGTGCCTGTACCGCCGGGGGGACGGGGGTTGCCGGGGAGCTGTTTTTT. Encoded protein: CACTAGGTGVAGELFF.

This rearrangement joins TRBV10-3 to TRBJ2-3; possible D gene TRBD2, 5 bases. Germline assignment: CDR1 ENHRY and CDR2 SYGVKD. The CDR3 sequence is 10 residues long. Trimming cost V 8 bases and J 6 bases, with 6 bases left between them. Here the CDR3 DNA reads TGTGCCATCTGGAGGGATACGCAGTATTTT. Its protein is CAIWRDTQYF.

This clone was counted at least ten times. The gene calls are TRBV30 and TRBJ1-5; D possibly corresponds to TRBD1 (6 bases). The germline V gene encodes CDR1 GTSNPN and CDR2 SVGIG (reference sequence). This CDR3 contains 14 residues. V shed 1 base and J shed 8 bases, with 15 bases lying between them. The CDR3 loop reads CAWSGQAGSEPQHF. The DNA of the CDR3 is TGTGCCTGGAGTGGACAGGCGGGTAGCGAGCCCCAGCATTTT.

The chain is built from TRBV6-2 or TRBV6-3 and TRBJ2-1; D is possibly TRBD1 (6 bases). The CDR3 has 17 residues. The germline V gene encodes CDR1 MNHEY and CDR2 SVGEGT. V lost 4 bases and J 1 base, leaving 17 bases between the germline ends. This CDR3 reads CASSFPLQGLSYNEQFF. Written as DNA, the CDR3 is TGTGCCAGCAGTTTCCCTTTACAGGGTCTGTCCTACAATGAGCAGTTCTTC.

The chain couples TRBV27 to TRBJ1-2, with D perhaps TRBD1 (6 bases). Germline-derived CDR1 and CDR2 are MNHEY and SMNVEV (reference sequence). This CDR3 region has 12 residues. V lost 4 bases, J lost 6 bases, and 9 bases lay in between. The CDR3 nucleotides are TGTGCCAGCAGTTCCCAGGGGAATGGCTACACCTTC. Translation: CASSSQGNGYTF.

The rearrangement uses TRBV7-2 and TRBJ1-2; D may be TRBD1 (6 bases). The CDR3 is made up of 13 amino acids. V lost 0 bases and J lost 6, with 8 bases in between. In germline, CDR1 is SGHTA, CDR2 FQGNSA. CDR3 sequence (DNA): TGTGCCAGCAGCTTAGCGCCAGGGGATGGCTACACCTTC. This codes for CASSLAPGDGYTF.

This chain's CDR3 is CASRFWTNWGLGNSPLHF. In DNA form, the CDR3 reads TGTGCCAGCAGGTTTTGGACAAATTGGGGACTTGGTAATTCACCCCTCCACTTT. The chain joins TRBV5-6 to TRBJ1-6; maybe TRBD1 (5 bases). CDR3 length: 18 amino acids. The V end lost 5 bases, the J end lost 6 bases, and 24 bases lay between the germline ends. Germline CDR1 SGHDT, CDR2 YYEEEE. The full variable domain, its missing parts supplied by reference TRBV5-6 and TRBJ1-6, is DAGVTQSPTHLIKTRGQQVTLRCSPKSGHDTVSWYQQALGQGPQFIFQYYEEEERQRGNFPDRFSGHQFPNYSSELNVNALLLGDSALYLCASRFWTNWGLGNSPLHFGNGTRLTVT.

This clone appeared a few times. The chain couples TRBV5-6 to TRBJ1-3, with a weak D call TRBD1 (5 bases). The germline V gene encodes CDR1 SGHDT and CDR2 YYEEEE. V was trimmed by 3 bases and J by 2 bases, leaving 12 bases between them. The CDR3 totals 15 residues. CDR3 residues: CASSSLRGTGNTIYF. Here the CDR3 DNA reads TGTGCCAGCAGCTCCCTACGGGGGACTGGAAACACCATATATTTT.

The CDR3 DNA follows: TGTGCCTGGAGTGTAATCGAAGAGACCCAGTACTTC. Its protein product is CAWSVIEETQYF. The rearrangement uses TRBV30 and TRBJ2-5; D not certain. Germline values: CDR1 GTSNPN, CDR2 SVGIG (reference sequence). The CDR3 consists of 12 residues. V shed 0 bases and J shed 3 bases, with 5 bases lying between them.

The rearrangement uses TRBV10-3 and TRBJ2-3; a weak D match, TRBD2 (6 bases). This CDR3 is 15 amino acids long. Germline values: CDR1 ENHRY, CDR2 SYGVKD. V lost 8 bases and J 0 bases, leaving 15 bases between the germline ends. CDR3 sequence reads: CAIGAGSSSTDTQYF. DNA of the CDR3: TGTGCCATCGGGGCGGGGTCCTCAAGCACAGATACGCAGTATTTT.